This T cell receptor beta chain was obtained from a study of blood T cell repertoires in COVID-19. Assay used: immunoSEQ multiplex PCR; TCRdb lists only in-frame clones, some missing. Counted here are more than 130,000 clones, about 88% occurring once; the ten biggest clones make up roughly a tenth. Trimming at V came to 4 bases and at J to 3 bases, leaving 7 bases not matched to a gene. The CDR3 is 15 amino acids. Germline V gene sequence: CDR1 SGHNT, CDR2 YYREEE (reference sequence). This TCR derives from a man aged 45-60 years with active or convalescent COVID-19. The source material was peripheral blood. The chain links TRBV5-4 to TRBJ2-7; 10 bases are shared with TRBD2. CDR3 sequence: CASSTSAGGSYEQYF. Here the CDR3 DNA reads TGTGCCAGCAGCACATCAGCGGGGGGGAGCTACGAGCAGTACTTC.